The 11 T cell receptor beta chains listed next were all sequenced from one sample in a study of response to subunit inactivated influenza vaccine. MiXCR, applied by TCRdb to the RT-PCR reads, yields one record per CDR3 protein. The sample holds roughly 570,000 distinct CDR3 sequences, around 13% seen once. The specimen was PBMCs from blood, collected roughly 12 days after vaccination. The receptors were gathered from a man in his fifties or sixties who received an inactivated influenza vaccine.

V is TRBV24-1 and J is TRBJ2-3; possibly TRBD2 for D (6 bases). Trimming left V 4 bases short and J 4 bases short, with 14 bases between. The CDR3 sequence is 15 residues long. CDR1 KGHDR and CDR2 SFDVKD come from the germline V gene. CDR3 in amino acids: CATSETRRASDTQYF. As DNA, the CDR3 is TGTGCCACCAGTGAAACGAGGAGGGCCTCAGATACGCAGTATTTT.

The V call is TRBV28, the J call TRBJ2-3; the D gene is possibly TRBD2 (5 bases). The CDR3 runs to 15 residues. The V gene's germline CDR1 is MDHEN and CDR2 SYDVKM. V lost 2 bases and J lost 4, with 13 bases in between. The CDR3 reads CASSLIRWGADTQYF. CDR3 DNA: TGTGCCAGCAGTTTAATAAGGTGGGGAGCAGATACGCAGTATTTT.

This clonotype was counted between two and nine times. This chain connects TRBV7-6 to TRBJ2-1; no clear D. The germline V gene has CDR1 SGHVS and CDR2 FNYEAQ. The germline V and J ends were trimmed by 5 bases and 4 bases, with 9 bases remaining between them. The CDR3 totals 13 residues. The CDR3: CASSDRNYNEQFF. DNA of the CDR3: TGTGCCAGCAGCGACCGGAATTACAATGAGCAGTTCTTC.

This clonotype was recorded many times. The chain links TRBV7-2 to TRBJ2-1; 12 bases fit TRBD1. Germline CDR1 and CDR2: SGHTA and FQGNSA. After removal of 2 bases from V and 16 bases from J, the junction contained 6 bases not matched to a gene. The CDR3 is 13 amino acids. The CDR3 DNA follows: TGTGCCAGCAGCTTATACGGGACAGGGGGCAATTTCTTC. This encodes CASSLYGTGGNFF.

V usage is TRBV7-8 and J usage is TRBJ2-3, with D hard to call. The CDR3 covers 15 residues. Trimming took 3 bases from V and 1 from J, leaving 11 bases between them. Germline CDR1 SGHVS, CDR2 FQNEAQ. This chain's CDR3 is CASSLSPPGTDTQYF. The CDR3 coding sequence is TGTGCCAGCAGCTTGTCCCCTCCTGGCACAGATACGCAGTATTTT.

This clonotype appeared a few times. The V gene is TRBV12-3 or TRBV12-4, the J gene TRBJ2-2, with 11 bases fitting TRBD2. Losses at the gene ends were 1 base for V and 6 bases for J; bases not matched to a gene: 4. This CDR3 comprises 16 residues. In nucleotides, the CDR3 is TGTGCCAGCAGTTTAGGTAGCGGGGGGGCCCCCGGGGAGCTGTTTTTT. Its translation is CASSLGSGGAPGELFF.

This clonotype appeared a few times. The chain uses TRBV7-8 and TRBJ2-1; 9 bases fit TRBD1. V was pared by 5 bases and J by 7 bases, with 9 bases of the junction left unmatched. CDR1 SGHVS and CDR2 FQNEAQ come from the germline V gene. The CDR3 contains 15 residues. In nucleotides, the CDR3 is TGTGCCAGCAGCCCGCGGGACAGGGTAAGGAATGAGCAGTTCTTC. It translates to CASSPRDRVRNEQFF.

This clonotype was detected only a few times. The V call is TRBV4-1, the J call TRBJ2-2; 12 bases match TRBD2. Trimming cost V 2 bases and J 6 bases; bases outside gene matches: 7. The CDR3 has 17 amino acids. Per germline, CDR1 MGHRA and CDR2 YSYEKL. CDR3 sequence: CASSQKWTSGVSGELFF. Here the CDR3 DNA reads TGCGCCAGCAGCCAAAAATGGACTAGCGGGGTCTCCGGGGAGCTGTTTTTT.

This clonotype was recorded many times. J is TRBJ1-2 and V is TRBV20-1; 11 bases line up with TRBD1. This CDR3 comprises 13 residues. Losses at the gene ends were 5 bases for V and 8 bases for J; bases not matched to a gene: 7. CDR1 DFQATT and CDR2 SNEGSKA come from the germline V gene (reference sequence). CDR3 loop: CSAPWTGGRGYTF. The CDR3 DNA reads TGCAGTGCTCCCTGGACAGGGGGCAGGGGCTACACCTTC.

This chain links TRBV10-2 with TRBJ2-1; D gene ambiguous. This CDR3 has 14 residues. Trimming removed 4 bases at V and 4 bases at J, with 11 bases between. Germline CDR1 and CDR2: WSHSY and SAAADI. Here the CDR3 reads CASSARINYNEQFF. CDR3 sequence (DNA): TGCGCCAGCAGTGCCAGAATCAATTACAATGAGCAGTTCTTC.

This clonotype was picked up a small number of times. The chain recombines TRBV12-3 or TRBV12-4 with TRBJ2-2; D gene uncertain. This CDR3 is built from 14 residues. With 2 bases removed from V and 6 bases from J, the gap between germline ends came to 10 bases. CDR3 region: CASSLSAQAGELFF. The CDR3 coding sequence is TGTGCCAGCAGTTTATCGGCCCAAGCCGGGGAGCTGTTTTTT.